The following is a T cell receptor (beta chain) sequence with its context. Clones were read by immunoSEQ multiplex PCR, and TCRdb kept only the in-frame ones, dropping some. The profile covers about 2,200,000 clones, with about 92% appearing a single time and under 2% taken by the ten largest. This sample stems from a study of shared clonotypes between healthy human individuals. This CDR3 contains 19 residues. Trimming removed 0 bases from V and 3 bases from J; junction bases left unmatched: 9. Germline V gene lookup returns CDR1 LGHNA and CDR2 YNFKEQ. Positively selected for CCR7, the CD45RO-negative cells used as naive CD8 cells excluded terminally differentiated effector memory CD45RA+ cells.

The V and J genes are TRBV4-2 and TRBJ2-5; 14 bases line up with TRBD2. This TCR derives from a man aged 18-30 years in good health. Some clones in this sample may be carry-over from other donors' samples. Specimen: naive CD8+ T cells from PBMCs. The CDR3 region has the DNA TGTGCCAGCAGCCAAGAATCTGGACTAGCGGGAGGATATAAAGAGACCCAGTACTTC. Translated: CASSQESGLAGGYKETQYF.